The 17 T cell receptor beta chains in this list originate from one sample, sequenced in a study of control samples from healthy donors and cancer patients. The data were produced by immunoSEQ multiplex PCR, yet TCRdb's version contains in-frame clones alone and is incomplete. Altogether around 110,000 clones are present, more than 75% being singletons, with the ten largest covering around 2.5%. The sample comprised blood. The receptors shown here come from a woman between 70 and 85 years old in good health.

The V and J genes are TRBV7-9 and TRBJ1-1; TRBD1 agrees at 8 bases. The CDR3 is 15 amino acids. Germline values: CDR1 SEHNR, CDR2 FQNEAQ (reference sequence). The V segment lost 7 bases and the J segment 4 bases; nucleotides outside the gene matches: 11. The DNA for the CDR3 is TGTGCCAGCACCCACTTGGACAGGGTGAGCACTGAAGCTTTCTTT. Translation gives CASTHLDRVSTEAFF.

This chain uses TRBV5-1 with TRBJ2-5; 11 bases match TRBD2. Per the germline V gene, CDR1 is SGHRS and CDR2 is YFSETQ. V was clipped by 6 bases and J by 0 bases; unmatched bases: 7. The CDR3 loop spans 16 amino acids. In DNA, the CDR3 is TGCGCCAGCAACCCAGGGACTAGCGGATACCAAGAGACCCAGTACTTC. Residues: CASNPGTSGYQETQYF.

The genes are TRBV19 and TRBJ1-6, with a possible D match to TRBD1 (6 bases). CDR3 length: 14 residues. Germline V gives CDR1 LNHDA, CDR2 SQIVND (reference sequence). The V end lost 6 bases, the J end lost 5 bases, and 11 bases lay between the germline ends. The CDR3 region is CASRAGQNNSPLHF. The CDR3 DNA follows: TGTGCCAGTAGGGCTGGACAGAATAATTCACCCCTCCACTTT. The variable domain in full, completed from reference TRBV19 and TRBJ1-6, reads DGGITQSPKYLFRKEGQNVTLSCEQNLNHDAMYWYRQDPGQGLRLIYYSQIVNDFQKGDIAEGYSVSREKKESFPLTVTSAQKNPTAFYLCASRAGQNNSPLHFGNGTRLTVT.

V and J are TRBV7-9 and TRBJ1-1, with D tentatively TRBD1 (6 bases). Germline assignment: CDR1 SEHNR and CDR2 FQNEAQ (reference sequence). The CDR3 extends over 18 amino acids. With 5 bases removed from V and 5 bases from J, the gap between germline ends came to 27 bases. In nucleotides, the CDR3 is TGTGCCAGCAGCCTACCTCTATCCGGGGGCCACGGGGGAACTGAAGCTTTCTTT. This encodes CASSLPLSGGHGGTEAFF.

The chain carries TRBV7-6 and TRBJ1-4, with TRBD1 as a possible D gene (5 bases). The V gene lost 5 bases and the J gene lost 10 bases, with 20 bases spanning the gap. Germline lookup yields CDR1 SGHVS and CDR2 FNYEAQ. The CDR3 length is 15 residues. The CDR3 sequence: CASSPGKVFGGKLFF. The CDR3 nucleotides are TGTGCCAGCAGCCCAGGTAAGGTTTTCGGGGGAAAACTGTTTTTT.

This clone was found once. The V and J genes are TRBV6-5 and TRBJ1-4; 7 positions match TRBD1. V lost 6 bases, J lost 7 bases, and 8 bases stayed unmatched. There are 14 residues in the CDR3. The germline V gene has CDR1 MNHEY and CDR2 SVGAGI. CDR3 coding DNA: TGTGCCAGCAGCCGACAGGGATCGAGTGAAAAACTGTTTTTT. Translated: CASSRQGSSEKLFF.

The genes are TRBV4-2 and TRBJ1-2, with TRBD1 matching over 7 bases. The CDR3 spans 14 residues. CDR1 and CDR2 (germline): LGHNA, YNFKEQ. V shed 2 bases, J shed 2 bases, and the junction held 2 bases outside the gene matches. In DNA form, the CDR3 reads TGTGCCAGCAGCCAAAGCAGGGGGAACTATGGCTACACCTTC. Translating it yields CASSQSRGNYGYTF.

This clone was counted once. The J gene is TRBJ1-1, the V gene TRBV7-8, with a tentative D call TRBD1 (5 bases). V was pared by 3 bases and J by 3 bases, with 11 bases between. The V gene's germline CDR1 is SGHVS and CDR2 FQNEAQ. The CDR3 has 14 amino acids. CDR3 DNA: TGTGCCAGCAGCTTTGGGGGATTAGACACTGAAGCTTTCTTT. Amino acids: CASSFGGLDTEAFF.

This clone was counted once. The chain has TRBV6-6 and TRBJ2-5; TRBD2 matches 11 bases. With V trimmed by 4 bases and J by 5 bases, 6 bases remained unmatched. The CDR3 has 15 amino acids. Germline values: CDR1 MNHNY, CDR2 SVGAGI (reference sequence). CDR3 DNA sequence: TGTGCCAGCAGTTCCTCCTTAGCGGGGGGGGAGACCCAGTACTTC. Protein: CASSSSLAGGETQYF.

The chain recombines TRBV6-5 with TRBJ2-7; unclear D gene. V gave up 6 bases and J gave up 3 bases, with 6 bases separating them. Germline V lookup: CDR1 MNHEY, CDR2 SVGAGI. The length of the CDR3 is 11 residues. The CDR3 protein is CASSNRYEQYF. The CDR3 DNA reads TGTGCCAGCAGCAACCGCTACGAGCAGTACTTC.

Only one count was recorded for this clone. V is TRBV4-2 and J is TRBJ1-5; a possible D gene is TRBD1 (6 bases). Between the trimmed V and J ends, which lost 1 base and 4 bases, there was a span of 11 bases. CDR3 length: 15 residues. Germline V gives CDR1 LGHNA, CDR2 YNFKEQ. The CDR3 sequence: CASSQGGTGNQPQHF. CDR3 nucleotide sequence: TGTGCCAGCAGCCAAGGGGGTACAGGGAATCAGCCCCAGCATTTT.

The rearrangement uses TRBV3-1 (or the pseudogene TRBV3-2) and TRBJ2-5, with D perhaps TRBD1 (6 bases). The CDR3 has 15 residues. The ends were cut back, 1 base at V and 7 bases at J, with 16 bases in the middle. Germline V CDR1 and CDR2: LGHDT, YNNKEL (reference sequence). As DNA, the CDR3 is TGTGCCAGCAGCCAAGCAGGGGATCCTCTTGGGACCCAGTACTTC. Amino acids: CASSQAGDPLGTQYF.

The V and J genes are TRBV27 and TRBJ2-7; D ambiguous. Trimming stripped 3 bases from V and 1 base from J, with 7 bases between. The germline V gene encodes CDR1 MNHEY and CDR2 SMNVEV (reference sequence). The CDR3 covers 13 residues. CDR3 in amino acids: CASSLSGSYEQYF. CDR3 coding DNA: TGTGCCAGCAGTTTGTCTGGGTCCTACGAGCAGTACTTC.

The chain uses TRBV20-1 and TRBJ1-1; 8 positions match TRBD1. Per germline, CDR1 DFQATT and CDR2 SNEGSKA (reference sequence). Trimming cost V 3 bases and J 0 bases; bases outside gene matches: 9. The CDR3 has 16 amino acids. Here the CDR3 DNA reads TGCAGTGCTAGTAGGACAGGGCGCCTCCTGAACACTGAAGCTTTCTTT. Translation gives CSASRTGRLLNTEAFF.

V gene TRBV7-2 combines with J gene TRBJ2-7, with 8 bases fitting TRBD1. The junction had 7 bases not matched to a gene; V was cut back by 5 bases and J by 4 bases. CDR3 length equals 14 residues. CDR1 and CDR2 (germline): SGHTA, FQGNSA. The CDR3 sequence is CASSATRDRYEQYF. The CDR3 DNA reads TGTGCCAGCAGCGCCACCCGGGACAGGTACGAGCAGTACTTC.

The chain combines TRBV6-2 or TRBV6-3 with TRBJ1-2; D is uncertain. Germline V gene sequence: CDR1 MNHEY, CDR2 SVGEGT. The CDR3 is made up of 14 amino acids. V was shortened by 0 bases and J by 3 bases, with 8 bases between the two germline ends. The CDR3 DNA reads TGTGCCAGCAGTTACTCTGCCGGTTACTATGGCTACACCTTC. This encodes CASSYSAGYYGYTF.

CDR3 nucleotide sequence: TGTGCCAGCAGTGAAGCGATATGGGGGGTTGAGCAGTACTTC. This translates into CASSEAIWGVEQYF. The V gene is TRBV6-1, the J gene TRBJ2-7, with D perhaps TRBD2 (6 bases). This CDR3 is built from 14 residues. Germline V gives CDR1 MNHNS, CDR2 SASEGT. V lost 0 bases to trimming and J lost 7 bases, with 13 bases between them.